The 25 T cell receptor beta chains presented below share a single source sample, sequenced in a study of blood T cells in healthy people across ages. A sample-barcoded 5' primer and a J-beta primer mix were used in a second PCR of roughly 6 to 11 cycles. TCRdb used MiXCR to reprocess the 5' RACE reads, holding one entry per CDR3 protein. The sample lists some 1.8 million distinct CDR3 sequences; roughly two fifths were seen once. Sequencing was done on a sample of blood. Receptor source: a human donor in good health.

This clonotype was counted only a few times. The chain combines TRBV12-3 or TRBV12-4 with TRBJ1-1; 8 bases map to TRBD1. The CDR3 contains 17 residues. The ends lost 2 bases at V and 3 bases at J; junction bases unmatched: 11. The DNA of the CDR3 is TGTGCCAGCAGTTTATTGGGCGGACAGGGATGGTACACTGAAGCTTTCTTT. Translation: CASSLLGGQGWYTEAFF.

This clonotype was seen a handful of times. Only one base separates this from a far larger clonotype, so it likely reflects a read error. The V gene is TRBV13, the J gene TRBJ2-3, with D unclear. V lost 2 bases to trimming and J lost 3 bases, with 6 bases between them. Germline V gene sequence: CDR1 PRHDT, CDR2 FYEKMQ (reference sequence). This CDR3 has 13 amino acids. CDR3 amino acids: CASSLRRTDTQYF. The CDR3 DNA follows: TGTGCCAGCAGCTTAAGGCGGACAGATACGCAGTATTTT. Full variable domain (rest looked up from reference TRBV13 and TRBJ2-3): AAGVIQSPRHLIKEKRETATLKCYPIPRHDTVYWYQQGPGQDPQFLISFYEKMQSDKGSIPDRFSAQQFSDYHSELNMSSLELGDSALYFCASSLRRTDTQYFGPGTRLTVL.

The chain recombines TRBV6-5 with TRBJ2-3; D may be TRBD2 (5 bases). CDR3 length equals 16 residues. Trimming shortened V by 5 bases and J by 3 bases, and 18 bases separated the two germline ends. The germline V gene has CDR1 MNHEY and CDR2 SVGAGI. The DNA for the CDR3 is TGTGCCAGCAGTCCAAGGACTGGACCAGCTACAGATACGCAGTATTTT. This gives the protein CASSPRTGPATDTQYF.

This clonotype appeared a single time. The CDR3 sequence is CASSRDRVGYTEAFF. DNA for the CDR3: TGTGCCAGCAGCCGGGACAGGGTAGGATACACTGAAGCTTTCTTT. V and J are TRBV12-3 or TRBV12-4 and TRBJ1-1, with TRBD1 matching 9 bases. J was trimmed by 3 bases and V by 6 bases; bases with no gene match: 8. The CDR3 length is 15 residues.

In the case of this clonotype: The germline gene is not matched at one end of the junction; a read error may be the cause. The chain recombines TRBV20-1 with TRBJ1-4; D is uncertain. The germline V gene encodes CDR1 DFQATT and CDR2 SNEGSKA (reference sequence). This CDR3 comprises 13 residues. For the CDR3, the DNA is TGCGGTGCTTTACGGGCCGGTCTTGAAAAACTGTTTTTT. It encodes CGALRAGLEKLFF.

The chain recombines TRBV7-8 with TRBJ2-6; perhaps TRBD2 as D (6 bases). Trimming removed 1 base from V and 2 bases from J, with 9 bases in between. The germline CDR1 and CDR2 sequences are SGHVS and FQNEAQ. The CDR3 has 16 amino acids. Written as DNA, the CDR3 is TGTGCCAGCAGCTTAGTAGCGGTCCCTGGGGCCAACGTCCTGACTTTC. This translates into CASSLVAVPGANVLTF.

In this sample, this clonotype turned up a few times. The chain joins TRBV20-1 to TRBJ2-6; TRBD2 aligns across 11 bases. The CDR3 runs 18 residues. After removal of 0 bases from V and 3 bases from J, the junction contained 7 bases not matched to a gene. From germline, CDR1 is DFQATT and CDR2 SNEGSKA (reference sequence). CDR3 sequence (DNA): TGCAGTGCTAGAGATTATCTAGCGGGGGGTGATGGGGCCAACGTCCTGACTTTC. Amino acid sequence: CSARDYLAGGDGANVLTF.

There are a few counts of this clonotype. This chain uses TRBV28 with TRBJ1-5; no clear D gene. The V end was cut by 4 bases, the J end by 5 bases, with 12 bases between. The germline CDR1 and CDR2 sequences are MDHEN and SYDVKM. The CDR3 consists of 14 residues. The CDR3, as DNA: TGTGCCAGCAGTTCGACTCCAGCCTATCAGCCCCAGCATTTT. It is translated as CASSSTPAYQPQHF.

The V and J genes are TRBV29-1 and TRBJ2-7; D unresolved. The germline V gene encodes CDR1 SQVTM and CDR2 ANQGSEA. This CDR3 has 15 residues. V was shortened by 3 bases and J by 2 bases, with 17 bases between the two germline ends. CDR3 protein: CSVEEEGKVAYEQYF. The CDR3 DNA follows: TGCAGCGTTGAGGAAGAAGGTAAAGTAGCCTACGAGCAGTACTTC.

The CDR3 DNA follows: TGTGCCACCAGTGAACCAAGCGGGGGGGACTCCTACAATGAGCAGTTCTTC. It codes for CATSEPSGGDSYNEQFF. The rearrangement uses TRBV24-1 and TRBJ2-1; TRBD2 matches 10 bases. CDR1 is KGHDR, CDR2 SFDVKD, per germline. V was pared by 4 bases and J by 0 bases, with 5 bases of the junction left unmatched. This CDR3 has 17 residues.

This chain connects TRBV5-1 to TRBJ2-1, with D possibly matching TRBD1 (8 bases). V lost 4 bases and J 9 bases, leaving 20 bases between the germline ends. CDR3 length: 15 amino acids. Germline V lookup: CDR1 SGHRS, CDR2 YFSETQ. The CDR3 sequence: CASSPGQGGQFEQFF. The CDR3 DNA reads as TGCGCCAGCAGCCCCGGACAGGGAGGGCAATTTGAGCAGTTCTTC.

The table lists this clonotype with a count of one. A junction boundary mismatches the germline segment, possibly from a read error. This chain joins TRBV5-1 and TRBJ2-3; either TRBD1 or TRBD2 may supply D (5 bases each). This CDR3 is 15 amino acids long. Germline assignment: CDR1 SGHRS and CDR2 YFSETQ. In DNA, the CDR3 is TGCGCCAGCGGCTTATGGGGGTCACGCACAGATGCGCAGTATTTT. The encoded protein is CASGLWGSRTDAQYF.

This chain joins TRBV20-1 and TRBJ1-2, with TRBD1 matching 11 bases. Germline-derived CDR1 and CDR2 are DFQATT and SNEGSKA (reference sequence). The CDR3 spans 17 residues. V was pared by 0 bases and J by 8 bases, with 14 bases of the junction left unmatched. The CDR3 loop reads CSARDLSGQGALSGYTF. The CDR3, as DNA: TGCAGTGCTAGAGATCTCTCCGGACAGGGGGCTTTGTCGGGCTACACCTTC.

This clonotype was recorded a few times. The chain links TRBV29-1 to TRBJ1-2, with 7 bases lining up with TRBD1. Per germline, CDR1 SQVTM and CDR2 ANQGSEA. Losses at the gene ends were 5 bases for V and 8 bases for J; bases not matched to a gene: 8. The CDR3 contains 12 residues. The CDR3 reads CSVLTGEEGYTF. CDR3 DNA: TGCAGCGTTCTCACAGGGGAGGAGGGCTACACCTTC.

This clonotype occurred many times. The chain couples TRBV6-2 or TRBV6-3 to TRBJ2-4; no reliable D call. This CDR3 is built from 12 residues. The germline V gene has CDR1 MNHEY and CDR2 SVGEGT. The ends were cut back, 2 bases at V and 7 bases at J, with 6 bases in the middle. The CDR3 nucleotides are TGTGCCAGCAGTTACGTGGGTAACATTCAGTACTTC. It is translated as CASSYVGNIQYF.

This clonotype appeared a few times. This chain uses TRBV20-1 with TRBJ2-7; D possibly corresponds to TRBD2 (7 bases). The CDR3 totals 14 residues. V lost 6 bases, J lost 4 bases, and 19 bases lay in between. CDR1 DFQATT and CDR2 SNEGSKA come from the germline V gene (reference sequence). CDR3 coding DNA: TGCAGTGCCAGGTGGAGGGGGGGAGCGTACGAGCAGTACTTC. Protein sequence: CSARWRGGAYEQYF.

Concerning this clonotype itself: A single base separates this from a much larger clone, so it may be a read error. The chain combines TRBV29-1 with TRBJ1-1; tentative D call: TRBD1 (5 bases). The CDR3 runs to 12 residues. Germline V gene lookup returns CDR1 SQVTM and CDR2 ANQGSEA. CDR3 sequence: CSALRANAEAFF. In DNA, the CDR3 is TGCAGCGCCCTCAGGGCGAACGCTGAAGCTTTCTTT.

The gene calls are TRBV29-1 and TRBJ1-1, with no clear D. V dropped 6 bases and J dropped 4 bases, with 9 bases sitting between them. This CDR3 spans 11 amino acids. CDR1 SQVTM and CDR2 ANQGSEA come from the germline V gene. The CDR3: CSVPWGTEAFF. The DNA of the CDR3 is TGCAGCGTCCCCTGGGGCACTGAAGCTTTCTTT.

This chain links TRBV7-2 with TRBJ1-1; D uncertain. This CDR3 has 14 amino acids. CDR1 SGHTA and CDR2 FQGNSA come from the germline V gene. V was trimmed by 3 bases and J by 1 base, leaving 9 bases between them. Written as DNA, the CDR3 is TGTGCCAGCAGCTTTTATAGAACGAACACTGAAGCTTTCTTT. Translated, it gives CASSFYRTNTEAFF.

The rearrangement joins TRBV7-2 to TRBJ2-7, with 11 bases lining up with TRBD1. V lost 5 bases and J lost 6; bases outside the gene matches: 9. CDR3 length equals 15 residues. Germline CDR1 and CDR2: SGHTA and FQGNSA. The CDR3 region is CASSPISGTGGEQYF. Written as DNA, the CDR3 is TGTGCCAGCAGCCCCATATCCGGGACAGGGGGCGAGCAGTACTTC. Supplemented by reference TRBV7-2 and TRBJ2-7, the full variable domain reads GAGVSQSPSNKVTEKGKDVELRCDPISGHTALYWYRQSLGQGLEFLIYFQGNSAPDKSGLPSDRFSAERTGGSVSTLTIQRTQQEDSAVYLCASSPISGTGGEQYFGPGTRLTVT.

The V call is TRBV3-1, the J call TRBJ2-5; D is unresolved. The germline gives CDR1 LGHDT, CDR2 YNNKEL (reference sequence). The CDR3 covers 13 residues. Deletions cut 4 bases from V and 8 bases from J, with 14 bases between. This CDR3 is CASSPTSFGTQYF. The DNA for the CDR3 is TGTGCCAGCAGCCCAACATCGTTTGGAACCCAGTACTTC.

V usage is TRBV12-3 or TRBV12-4 and J usage is TRBJ2-7; 11 positions agree with TRBD2. CDR3 length: 14 amino acids. The V segment lost 7 bases and the J segment 2 bases; nucleotides outside the gene matches: 4. The CDR3 spells CASKTSGAAYEQYF. For the CDR3, the DNA is TGTGCCAGCAAGACTAGCGGGGCCGCCTACGAGCAGTACTTC.

This chain joins TRBV5-6 and TRBJ2-1, with unresolved D. The ends were cut back, 0 bases at V and 3 bases at J, with 7 bases in the middle. Germline V gene data show CDR1 as SGHDT and CDR2 as YYEEEE. The CDR3 has 14 amino acids. The CDR3 spells CASSLVSGYNEQFF. In DNA, the CDR3 is TGTGCCAGCAGCTTGGTGTCGGGCTACAATGAGCAGTTCTTC.

Only a few counts were recorded for this clonotype. The J gene is TRBJ2-1, the V gene TRBV6-5; TRBD1 matches at 7 bases. Unmatched junction bases numbered 15, after V lost 6 bases and J lost 7 bases. The germline V gene encodes CDR1 MNHEY and CDR2 SVGAGI. This CDR3 region has 16 residues. CDR3 region: CASSPLIDRVENEQFF. For the CDR3, the DNA is TGTGCCAGCAGCCCTTTAATCGACAGGGTGGAGAATGAGCAGTTCTTC.

This chain uses TRBV12-3 or TRBV12-4 with TRBJ1-5, with TRBD1 matching over 8 bases. V shed 5 bases and J 2 bases; nucleotides not matched to a gene: 5. This CDR3 has 15 residues. CDR3 region: CASSQTGEGNQPQHF. In DNA form, the CDR3 reads TGTGCCAGCAGTCAGACAGGGGAAGGCAATCAGCCCCAGCATTTT.